This note documents a single T cell receptor (beta chain) sequence. Its antigen remains unknown. Sequencing was performed with immunoSEQ multiplex PCR; in TCRdb, only in-frame clones are kept and a portion is missing. The repertoire includes roughly 80,000 clones, around 78% of them detected once, and 0.85% sits in the top ten. This record belongs to a study of OX40 agonist ivuxolimab in advanced cancers. Study-wide results and caveats: The antigen specificity of the peripheral T cells (those that were expanded) was not determined. By week 6 at 0.1 to 3.0 mg/kg, blood CD4+ and CD8+ T cells had expanded clonally. Averaged across samples, CD8+ T cells carried more expanded clones than CD4+ did.

Patients were excluded for autoimmune disease history or systemic immunosuppression. The source of this sequence is an adult with an advanced solid tumor such as melanoma, head and neck, liver or kidney cancer. The sample was CD4+ or CD8+ T cells sorted from blood, taken in a trial of the OX40 agonist ivuxolimab.

CDR3 coding DNA: TGCGCCAGCAGCGGTGACAGTAACACCGGGGAGCTGTTTTTT. This gives the protein CASSGDSNTGELFF. This chain connects TRBV5-1 to TRBJ2-2, with D possibly TRBD1 on 5 matching bases. Per germline, CDR1 SGHRS and CDR2 YFSETQ. With 4 bases removed from V and 2 bases from J, the gap between germline ends came to 9 bases. The CDR3 consists of 14 residues. Looking up the rest from reference TRBV5-1 and TRBJ2-2 gives the full variable domain: KAGVTQTPRYLIKTRGQQVTLSCSPISGHRSVSWYQQTPGQGLQFLFEYFSETQRNKGNFPGRFSGRQFSNSRSEMNVSTLELGDSALYLCASSGDSNTGELFFGEGSRLTVL.